The clone carrying this T cell receptor (beta chain) was seen a few times. This entry is derived from a study of T-cell reconstitution after alpha-beta-depleted transplantation in children. This CDR3 has 16 residues. Trimming took off 0 bases at V and 2 bases at J, with 13 bases between the two ends. CDR1 is SGHDN and CDR2 is FVKESK in the germline V gene. Using unique molecular identifiers, the investigators prepared the TCRbeta library. TCRdb reprocessed the PCR reads via MiXCR and lists one record per CDR3 protein. In the table there are roughly 220,000 distinct CDR3 sequences, approximately 8% of which are singletons.

The clonotype comes from a male patient between 2 and 15 years old who had a stem cell transplant for acute myeloid leukemia, so the T cells may come from the graft donor. Sample: PBMCs, mostly from graft donor cells, taken 360 days after TCRalphabeta/CD19-depleted stem cell transplant. This rearrangement joins TRBV14 to TRBJ2-5; a weak D match, TRBD2 (5 bases). The CDR3: CASSQDLRRKQETQYF. DNA of the CDR3: TGTGCCAGCAGCCAAGATCTCAGGAGGAAACAAGAGACCCAGTACTTC.